The sequence of this TCR beta chain was determined in a study of identical twins (dated by TCRdb to 2015 to 2016). Regarding the complete study: To test whether fetal clonotypes persist, this study deep-sequenced TCR alpha and beta repertoires from monozygotic twins, from unrelated adults of various ages, and from cord blood. Replicate twin experiments were performed at different times using different library preparation protocols to rule out contamination.

A note on this clonotype: Its recognized antigen is unknown. Base quality data are lacking; no much larger clone is found one base away.

The CDR1 and CDR2 encoded by the germline V gene are MNHEY and SVGEGT. The V end loses 8 bases and the J end loses 2 bases, and a stretch of 7 bases separates them. The CDR3 spans 11 residues, from the cysteine through the phenylalanine. Only the CDR3 part of the read is kept: 33 bases, read in frame from the first base. Every donor in the study was a healthy Caucasian. Miltenyi CD45RO+ enrichment and human naive T-cell isolation kits were used to isolate memory (CD45RO+) and naive T cells from PBMC. Receptors were amplified or captured by 5' RACE. Sequencing was performed on an Illumina HiSeq 2000. Template switching added a universal primer binding site, and the final cDNA carried a unique molecular identifier that allowed TCR cDNA molecules to be counted accurately. Specific primers in the conserved constant-segment region were used to synthesize first-strand cDNA for TCR alpha and beta chains. Each cDNA library was double barcoded, with a SMART-Mk sample barcode plus Illumina barcodes, to control for contamination. Two successive PCR steps introduced TruSeq adapter sequences along with Illumina sample barcodes. The TCR alpha and beta cDNA libraries were sequenced on the Illumina HiSeq platform using custom primers. The paper's processing steps were these. Raw reads were processed with MiGEC to extract unique molecular identifiers, and MiXCR was used to determine CDR3 positions. Recombination models were inferred per individual with the repgenHMM and IGoR tools using an EM algorithm. The analysis of shared clonotypes was done with the tcR package in R, with sharing normalized by the product of cloneset sizes. Out-of-frame nonproductive sequences were analyzed to study raw recombination free of thymic and clonal selection effects. TCRdb reran the public reads through fastp at Q25 and MiXCR, keeping productive beta chains. For every CDR3 protein sequence, its rows merge into one entry that carries the most common genes and DNA. The V and J calls were determined by TCRdb, not by the authors. This sample gives about 250,000 distinct CDR3 sequences in total; over 12% of them show up just once. The top ten hold approximately 9.3% of the sample.

The research as a whole found: Compared with coincidental sharing between unrelated individuals, out-of-frame TCR alpha sequences shared between twins had an excess of sequences with low generation probability. A weaker excess of twin sharing was found in beta out-of-frame sequences because the signal-to-noise ratio was lowered by fewer shared sequences. Zero-insertion analyses could be partly confounded by invariant T cells such as MAIT and iNKT, though diverse VJ usage argued against such confounding for most clonotypes. Because the same donors could not be followed over many years, conclusions were based on cross-sectional statistical analysis. Fewer insertions were carried by abundant cord blood beta clonotypes; a weaker similar trend was observed in young adult naive repertoires, while no such trend was observed in memory repertoires. In monozygotic twins, out-of-frame TCR alpha sharing was systematically underestimated by recombination models, although the models agreed with sharing between unrelated individuals.

This TCR was recovered from a woman under 30 in good health. The sequencing input was memory (CD45RO+) T cells sorted from blood. Interpreted using the paper, the cell subset or site label stands for: CD45RO+ enriched T cells. The chain is encoded by TRBV6-2 or TRBV6-3 joined to TRBJ2-7; 6 matching bases give a weak D call of TRBD2. This receptor carries the CDR3 CASGGTYEQYF. The DNA reads as follows: TGTGCCAGCGGGGGGACCTACGAGCAGTACTTC.